The rows below give T cell receptor beta chains drawn from one sample of a study of blood T cell repertoires in COVID-19. The method was immunoSEQ multiplex PCR; TCRdb's version includes in-frame clones alone and lacks a portion of them. The sample contains 200,000 to 300,000 clones, around 87% of which appear only once. Sequencing used PBMCs or T cells enriched from blood (not recorded which). These receptors all stem from a woman in her thirties or forties with acute COVID-19. CDR3s include the opening cysteine and the closing phenylalanine or tryptophan. The order of the fields is V gene, clone size, D gene, J gene, CDR3 protein, CDR3 DNA. The D gene is left open where the match is weak. Expanded clones get a size class; other rows say once, few or many, or leave the size out.

v_call: TRBV29-1; clone_size: -; d_call: TRBD2; j_call: TRBJ2-5; cdr3_aa: CSAGRAGETQYF; cdr3_nt: TGCAGCGCCGGGAGGGCGGGAGAGACCCAGTACTTC
v_call: TRBV19; clone_size: -; d_call: TRBD2; j_call: TRBJ2-5; cdr3_aa: CASSATSGIQETQYF; cdr3_nt: TGTGCCAGTAGTGCCACTAGCGGGATTCAAGAGACCCAGTACTTC
v_call: TRBV12-3/TRBV12-4; clone_size: -; d_call: -; j_call: TRBJ1-1; cdr3_aa: CASTGGEHTEAFF; cdr3_nt: TGTGCCAGTACCGGGGGTGAACACACTGAAGCTTTCTTT
v_call: TRBV27; clone_size: -; d_call: -; j_call: TRBJ2-1; cdr3_aa: CASSPVNRENEQFF; cdr3_nt: TGTGCCAGCAGTCCAGTCAACAGGGAAAATGAGCAGTTCTTC
v_call: TRBV4-1; clone_size: -; d_call: TRBD2; j_call: TRBJ2-3; cdr3_aa: CASSQDTSGSQADTQYF; cdr3_nt: TGCGCCAGCAGCCAAGATACTAGCGGGAGTCAAGCAGATACGCAGTATTTT
v_call: TRBV11-2; clone_size: -; d_call: -; j_call: TRBJ1-2; cdr3_aa: CASSPRGGWKDGYTF; cdr3_nt: TGTGCCAGCAGCCCCCGTGGGGGCTGGAAGGATGGCTACACCTTC
v_call: TRBV12-3/TRBV12-4; clone_size: few; d_call: -; j_call: TRBJ2-1; cdr3_aa: CASSLVRNEQFF; cdr3_nt: TGTGCCAGCAGCCTAGTAAGGAATGAGCAGTTCTTC
v_call: TRBV5-1; clone_size: -; d_call: -; j_call: TRBJ1-1; cdr3_aa: CASSLDSSKRNTEAFF; cdr3_nt: TGCGCCAGCAGCTTGGACAGCTCCAAAAGGAACACTGAAGCTTTCTTT
v_call: TRBV2; clone_size: -; d_call: TRBD1; j_call: TRBJ1-5; cdr3_aa: CASRVGQGATQPQHF; cdr3_nt: TGTGCCAGCAGGGTCGGACAGGGGGCGACTCAGCCCCAGCATTTT
v_call: TRBV5-1; clone_size: -; d_call: TRBD1; j_call: TRBJ2-1; cdr3_aa: CASSPGQGSLGSYNEQFF; cdr3_nt: TGCGCCAGCAGCCCCGGACAGGGGAGCCTGGGATCCTACAATGAGCAGTTCTTC
v_call: TRBV19; clone_size: -; d_call: -; j_call: TRBJ1-5; cdr3_aa: CASSMVSGSNQPQHF; cdr3_nt: TGTGCCAGTAGTATGGTTTCGGGGAGTAACCAGCCCCAGCATTTT
v_call: TRBV9; clone_size: -; d_call: -; j_call: TRBJ1-1; cdr3_aa: CASSGRGNTEAFF; cdr3_nt: TGTGCCAGCAGCGGAAGGGGGAACACTGAAGCTTTCTTT
v_call: TRBV7-2; clone_size: -; d_call: TRBD2; j_call: TRBJ2-7; cdr3_aa: CASTRSIAGEFPYEQYF; cdr3_nt: TGTGCCAGCACCCGTAGTATAGCGGGAGAATTCCCGTACGAGCAGTACTTC
v_call: TRBV11-2; clone_size: -; d_call: TRBD1; j_call: TRBJ1-1; cdr3_aa: CASSHTDREGTEAFF; cdr3_nt: TGTGCCAGCAGCCATACGGACAGGGAAGGCACTGAAGCTTTCTTT
v_call: TRBV11-2; clone_size: -; d_call: TRBD2; j_call: TRBJ2-5; cdr3_aa: CASSLERQRDPFQETQYF; cdr3_nt: TGTGCCAGCAGCTTAGAACGTCAGCGGGACCCTTTCCAAGAGACCCAGTACTTC
v_call: TRBV7-8; clone_size: -; d_call: TRBD2; j_call: TRBJ2-2; cdr3_aa: CASSPISGRLYTGELFF; cdr3_nt: TGTGCCAGCAGCCCGATTAGCGGGCGGCTGTACACCGGGGAGCTGTTTTTT
v_call: TRBV9; clone_size: -; d_call: TRBD1; j_call: TRBJ1-2; cdr3_aa: CASSVGQGQSGYTF; cdr3_nt: TGTGCCAGCAGCGTAGGTCAGGGACAGAGTGGCTACACCTTC
v_call: TRBV7-9; clone_size: -; d_call: TRBD2; j_call: TRBJ2-1; cdr3_aa: CASSLAIAGGKYNEQFF; cdr3_nt: TGTGCCAGCAGCTTAGCTATAGCGGGAGGGAAATACAATGAGCAGTTCTTC
v_call: TRBV10-2; clone_size: once; d_call: TRBD2; j_call: TRBJ2-1; cdr3_aa: CASTAGAIYNEQFF; cdr3_nt: TGCGCCAGCACAGCGGGAGCTATTTACAATGAGCAGTTCTTC
v_call: TRBV29-1; clone_size: -; d_call: -; j_call: TRBJ1-2; cdr3_aa: CSVESTLNYGYTF; cdr3_nt: TGCAGCGTTGAGAGCACCCTTAACTATGGCTACACCTTC
v_call: TRBV7-2; clone_size: few; d_call: -; j_call: TRBJ2-7; cdr3_aa: CASSFDLASYEQYF; cdr3_nt: TGTGCCAGCAGCTTCGATCTAGCCTCCTACGAGCAGTACTTC
v_call: TRBV9; clone_size: -; d_call: TRBD1; j_call: TRBJ1-2; cdr3_aa: CASSRGQGVWNYGYTF; cdr3_nt: TGTGCCAGCAGCAGAGGACAGGGGGTCTGGAACTATGGCTACACCTTC
v_call: TRBV9; clone_size: -; d_call: -; j_call: TRBJ1-2; cdr3_aa: CASSVGVRGNYGYTF; cdr3_nt: TGTGCCAGCAGCGTAGGTGTACGGGGTAACTATGGCTACACCTTC
v_call: TRBV7-9; clone_size: -; d_call: TRBD2; j_call: TRBJ2-1; cdr3_aa: CASSYKRTSGTLNEQFF; cdr3_nt: TGTGCCAGCAGCTACAAAAGGACTAGCGGGACGTTAAATGAGCAGTTCTTC
v_call: TRBV6-4; clone_size: -; d_call: TRBD1; j_call: TRBJ2-1; cdr3_aa: CASSEGQGYNEQFF; cdr3_nt: TGTGCCAGCAGTGAGGGACAGGGATACAATGAGCAGTTCTTC
v_call: TRBV9; clone_size: -; d_call: -; j_call: TRBJ1-1; cdr3_aa: CASSVVQGFTEAFF; cdr3_nt: TGTGCCAGCAGCGTAGTTCAGGGCTTTACTGAAGCTTTCTTT
v_call: TRBV14; clone_size: -; d_call: -; j_call: TRBJ2-1; cdr3_aa: CASSQTRRLSYNEQFF; cdr3_nt: TGTGCCAGCAGCCAAACGCGGCGGCTCTCCTACAATGAGCAGTTCTTC
v_call: TRBV11-2; clone_size: -; d_call: TRBD1; j_call: TRBJ1-4; cdr3_aa: CASSIRQGGNEKLFF; cdr3_nt: TGTGCCAGCAGCATCCGACAGGGCGGGAATGAAAAACTGTTTTTT
v_call: TRBV9; clone_size: -; d_call: TRBD1; j_call: TRBJ1-2; cdr3_aa: CASSAQGANYGYTF; cdr3_nt: TGTGCCAGCAGCGCCCAGGGGGCTAACTATGGCTACACCTTC
v_call: TRBV9; clone_size: -; d_call: TRBD2; j_call: TRBJ2-2; cdr3_aa: CASSTGLAGVTGELFF; cdr3_nt: TGTGCCAGCAGCACAGGACTAGCGGGAGTCACCGGGGAGCTGTTTTTT
v_call: TRBV7-9; clone_size: -; d_call: TRBD1; j_call: TRBJ1-5; cdr3_aa: CASSQDRGTGSNQPQHF; cdr3_nt: TGTGCCAGCAGCCAGGACAGGGGAACGGGAAGCAATCAGCCCCAGCATTTT